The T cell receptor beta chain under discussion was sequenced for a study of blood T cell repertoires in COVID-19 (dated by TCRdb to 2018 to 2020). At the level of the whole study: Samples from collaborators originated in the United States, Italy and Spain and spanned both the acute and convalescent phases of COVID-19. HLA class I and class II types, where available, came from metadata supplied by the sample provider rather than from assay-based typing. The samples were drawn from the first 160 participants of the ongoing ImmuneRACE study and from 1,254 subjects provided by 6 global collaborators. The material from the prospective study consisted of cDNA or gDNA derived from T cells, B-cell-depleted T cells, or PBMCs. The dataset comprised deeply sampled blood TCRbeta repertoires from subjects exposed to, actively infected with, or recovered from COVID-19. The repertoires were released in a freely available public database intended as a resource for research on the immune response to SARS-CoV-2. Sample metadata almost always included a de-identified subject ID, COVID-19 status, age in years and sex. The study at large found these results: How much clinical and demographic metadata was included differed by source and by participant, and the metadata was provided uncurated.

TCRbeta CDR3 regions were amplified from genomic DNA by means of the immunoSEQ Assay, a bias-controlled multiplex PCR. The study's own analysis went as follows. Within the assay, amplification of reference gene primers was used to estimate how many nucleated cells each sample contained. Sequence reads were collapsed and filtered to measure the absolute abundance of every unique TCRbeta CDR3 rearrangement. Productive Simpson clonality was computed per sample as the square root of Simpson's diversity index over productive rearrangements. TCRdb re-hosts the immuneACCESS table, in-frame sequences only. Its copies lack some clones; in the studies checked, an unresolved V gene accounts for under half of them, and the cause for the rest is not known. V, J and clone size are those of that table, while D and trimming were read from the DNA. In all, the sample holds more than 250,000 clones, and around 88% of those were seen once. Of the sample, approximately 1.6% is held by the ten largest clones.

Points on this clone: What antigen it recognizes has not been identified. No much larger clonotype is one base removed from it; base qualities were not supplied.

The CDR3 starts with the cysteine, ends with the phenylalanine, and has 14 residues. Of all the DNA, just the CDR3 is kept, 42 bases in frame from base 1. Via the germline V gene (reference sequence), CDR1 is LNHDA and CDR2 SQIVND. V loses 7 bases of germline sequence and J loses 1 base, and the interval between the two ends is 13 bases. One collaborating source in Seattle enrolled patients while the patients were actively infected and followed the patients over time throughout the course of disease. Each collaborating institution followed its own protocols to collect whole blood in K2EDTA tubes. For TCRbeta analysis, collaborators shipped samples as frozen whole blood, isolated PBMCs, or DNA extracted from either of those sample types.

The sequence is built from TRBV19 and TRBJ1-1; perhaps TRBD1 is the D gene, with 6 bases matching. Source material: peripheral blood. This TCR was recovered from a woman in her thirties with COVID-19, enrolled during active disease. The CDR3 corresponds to CASNPDSRNTEAFF. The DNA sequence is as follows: TGTGCCAGTAACCCGGACAGCCGGAACACTGAAGCTTTCTTT.